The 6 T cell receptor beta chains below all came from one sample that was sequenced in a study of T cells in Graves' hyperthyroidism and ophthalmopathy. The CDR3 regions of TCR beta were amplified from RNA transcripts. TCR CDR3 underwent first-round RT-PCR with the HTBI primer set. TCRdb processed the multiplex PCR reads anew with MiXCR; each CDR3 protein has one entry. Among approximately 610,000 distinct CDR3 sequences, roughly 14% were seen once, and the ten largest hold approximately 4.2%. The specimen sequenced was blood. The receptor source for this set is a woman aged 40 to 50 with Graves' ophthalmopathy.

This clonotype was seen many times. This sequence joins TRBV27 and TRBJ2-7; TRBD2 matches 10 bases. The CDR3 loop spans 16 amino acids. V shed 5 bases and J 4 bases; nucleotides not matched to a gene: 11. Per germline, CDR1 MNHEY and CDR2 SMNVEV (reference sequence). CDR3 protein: CASSIWTSGRFYEQYF. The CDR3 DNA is TGTGCCAGCAGTATATGGACTAGCGGAAGGTTTTACGAGCAGTACTTC.

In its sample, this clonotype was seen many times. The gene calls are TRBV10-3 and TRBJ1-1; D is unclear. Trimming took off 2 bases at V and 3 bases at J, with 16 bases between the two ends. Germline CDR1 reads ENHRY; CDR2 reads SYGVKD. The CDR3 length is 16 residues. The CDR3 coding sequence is TGTGCCATCAGTGAGGTGGGCCGGGGAGTCGACACTGAAGCTTTCTTT. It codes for CAISEVGRGVDTEAFF.

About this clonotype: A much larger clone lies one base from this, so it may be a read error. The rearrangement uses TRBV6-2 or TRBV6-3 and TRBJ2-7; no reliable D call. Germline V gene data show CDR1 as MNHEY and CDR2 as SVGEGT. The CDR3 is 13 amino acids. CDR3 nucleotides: TGTGCCAGCAGTTACGTCAGGTCCTACGGGCAGTACTTC. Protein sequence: CASSYVRSYGQYF.

The CDR3 sequence: CASKKIVGSVDSYEQYF. CDR3 coding DNA: TGCGCCAGCAAAAAGATAGTCGGGTCGGTGGACTCCTACGAGCAGTACTTC. The chain employs TRBV5-1 and TRBJ2-7; no clear D. Per the germline V gene, CDR1 is SGHRS and CDR2 is YFSETQ. V was shortened by 6 bases and J by 0 bases, with 22 bases between the two germline ends. The CDR3 covers 17 residues.

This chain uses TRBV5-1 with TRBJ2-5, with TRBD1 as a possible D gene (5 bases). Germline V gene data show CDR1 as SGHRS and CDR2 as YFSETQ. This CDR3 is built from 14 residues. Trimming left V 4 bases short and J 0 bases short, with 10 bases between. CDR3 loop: CASSRQGNQETQYF. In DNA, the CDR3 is TGCGCCAGCAGCCGCCAGGGAAACCAAGAGACCCAGTACTTC.

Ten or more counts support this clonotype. CDR3 coding DNA: TGCAGTGCTAGAGGGGCCGGACAGGGGGCCGGTCAGCCCCAGCATTTT. Residues: CSARGAGQGAGQPQHF. The chain is built from TRBV20-1 and TRBJ1-5, with 11 bases matching TRBD1. The V segment lost 1 base and the J segment 6 bases; nucleotides outside the gene matches: 8. CDR3 length: 16 residues. Germline V lookup: CDR1 DFQATT, CDR2 SNEGSKA (reference sequence).